The T cell receptor (beta chain) described here comes from a study of blood T cell repertoires in COVID-19. Study details: Whether acute or convalescent, the COVID-19 samples came from the United States, Italy and Spain.

Sequencing used immunoSEQ multiplex PCR; TCRdb keeps in-frame clones, though not all of them. Altogether some 130,000 clones are present, 90% being singletons, with the ten largest covering approximately 3.5%. The specimen sequenced was peripheral blood. This clonotype was sampled from a man aged 50 or older with active COVID-19.

The CDR3 region has the DNA TGTGCCAGCAGTTACACGGTAGCGGGAGCAGATACGCAGTATTTT. It translates to CASSYTVAGADTQYF. The J gene is TRBJ2-3, the V gene TRBV6-5, with 9 bases fitting TRBD2. The CDR3 length is 15 residues. Germline V lookup: CDR1 MNHEY, CDR2 SVGAGI. V shed 2 bases, J shed 4 bases, and the junction held 4 bases outside the gene matches.